This T cell receptor beta chain was captured in a study of T cell responses to AZD1222 COVID-19 vaccine. Measured with immunoSEQ multiplex PCR; TCRdb has only the in-frame clones, and not every one. Seen here are 150,000 or so clones, 75% to 95% observed once, and the top ten hold under 1.5%. Study-wide findings and caveats: Among vaccine-associated CD4 TCRs, coverage spanned spike, with dominance at 160-218 and 743-854. Among the donors, most were white British and more were female, and clonal diversity was possibly underestimated.

CDR1 and CDR2 (germline): SGDLS, YYNGEE. The CDR3 has 15 residues. Trimming stripped 3 bases from V and 0 bases from J, with 10 bases between. Concerning this clone itself: The antigen remains undetermined.

The receptor was isolated from an adult in good health. Here the sequenced sample was peripheral blood, taken on day 0 of AZD1222 vaccination. The chain uses TRBV9 and TRBJ1-5; D unresolved. This CDR3 reads CASSADGFSNQPQHF. The DNA of the CDR3 is TGTGCCAGCAGCGCCGACGGATTTAGCAATCAGCCCCAGCATTTT.